Presented here are 3 T cell receptor beta chains from one specimen sequenced in a study of blood T cell repertoires in COVID-19. Only in-frame clones appear in the TCRdb table, and some are missing; sequencing was by immunoSEQ multiplex PCR. The sample lists over 150,000 clones; roughly 84% were seen once. Sequencing input: peripheral blood. The receptors stem from a man in his forties with acute or convalescent COVID-19.

J is TRBJ1-4 and V is TRBV5-1; no definite D call. Deletions cut 0 bases from V and 5 bases from J, with 11 bases between. Looked up from germline, CDR1 is SGHRS and CDR2 is YFSETQ. The CDR3 consists of 15 residues. The CDR3 sequence is CASSLDVQNNEKLFF. The CDR3 DNA reads as TGCGCCAGCAGCTTGGACGTCCAGAACAATGAAAAACTGTTTTTT.

The chain recombines TRBV6-1 with TRBJ1-2, with 8 bases matching TRBD1. Germline V CDR1 and CDR2: MNHNS, SASEGT. This CDR3 has 14 amino acids. Trimming took 2 bases from V and 8 from J; bases not matched to a gene: 7. The CDR3 protein is CASSEIGTGGGYTF. The CDR3, as DNA: TGTGCCAGCAGTGAAATCGGGACAGGTGGGGGCTACACCTTC.

The V gene is TRBV27, the J gene TRBJ2-1, with 7 bases aligning to TRBD1. Per germline, CDR1 MNHEY and CDR2 SMNVEV (reference sequence). V trimming: 5 bases; J trimming: 10 bases; junction bases outside the gene matches: 11. CDR3 length equals 14 residues. CDR3 nucleotides: TGTGCCAGCAGTGACGGACAGGTCCGGAGGGAGCAGTTCTTC. Residues: CASSDGQVRREQFF.